A single sample gave rise to the 13 T cell receptor beta chains below, sequenced in a study of T-cell reconstitution after alpha-beta-depleted transplantation in children. The TCRbeta library was prepared with unique molecular identifiers. TCRdb recomputed calls from the PCR reads with MiXCR, one row per CDR3 protein. The sample includes a few hundred thousand distinct CDR3 sequences, roughly 13% of them seen just once. Sequences were derived from PBMCs, mostly from graft donor cells, sampled 360 days after TCRalphabeta/CD19-depleted stem cell transplant. The receptors here all came from a male patient younger than 18 who had a stem cell transplant for acute myeloid leukemia, so the T cells may come from the graft donor.

This clonotype was counted many times. This chain connects TRBV20-1 to TRBJ2-7; 13 bases line up with TRBD2. Germline loops: CDR1 DFQATT, CDR2 SNEGSKA (reference sequence). Germline trimming cut 3 bases from V and 4 bases from J; bases unmatched to any gene: 12. This CDR3 is 17 amino acids long. The CDR3 loop reads CSASTWGTSGKAYEQYF. The CDR3 DNA reads TGCAGTGCTAGCACGTGGGGGACTAGCGGGAAGGCGTACGAGCAGTACTTC.

This clonotype was counted ten times or more. This chain links TRBV12-3 or TRBV12-4 with TRBJ2-7, with D possibly matching TRBD1 (6 bases). The CDR3 spans 15 residues. Trimming removed 5 bases at V and 2 bases at J, with 16 bases between. The CDR3 here is CASSPRGNTAYEQYF. The CDR3 bases are TGTGCCAGCAGTCCCAGGGGAAATACAGCCTACGAGCAGTACTTC.

This chain connects TRBV11-2 to TRBJ2-7, with D tentatively TRBD2 (5 bases). V was pared by 5 bases and J by 2 bases, with 25 bases between. The CDR3 totals 18 residues. The germline CDR1 and CDR2 sequences are SGHAT and FQNNGV. CDR3: CASSQILPSGPNPYEQYF. CDR3 in DNA: TGTGCCAGCAGCCAAATCCTTCCCAGCGGCCCAAACCCCTACGAGCAGTACTTC.

A few counts support this clonotype. The rearrangement uses TRBV7-2 and TRBJ2-3, with TRBD2 as a possible D gene (6 bases). Germline V CDR1 and CDR2: SGHTA, FQGNSA. The CDR3 loop spans 16 amino acids. V was trimmed by 5 bases and J by 2 bases, leaving 17 bases between them. The CDR3 DNA is TGTGCCAGCAGCATAAATAGCGGCCCACCCACAGATACGCAGTATTTT. It encodes CASSINSGPPTDTQYF.

The gene calls are TRBV20-1 and TRBJ2-7; 7 bases fit TRBD1. V was clipped by 5 bases and J by 5 bases; unmatched bases: 3. The CDR3 is 11 residues long. The germline V gene has CDR1 DFQATT and CDR2 SNEGSKA (reference sequence). Here the CDR3 DNA reads TGCAGTGCTGACAGGGCAGACGAGCAGTACTTC. Protein product: CSADRADEQYF.

This clonotype came up a few times. This sequence joins TRBV30 and TRBJ2-1; 9 bases line up with TRBD2. CDR3 length: 13 amino acids. The germline V gene encodes CDR1 GTSNPN and CDR2 SVGIG (reference sequence). J was trimmed by 6 bases and V by 1 base; bases with no gene match: 1. The CDR3 coding sequence is TGTGCCTGGAGTGGGCGGGAGGGCAATGAGCAGTTCTTC. Protein sequence: CAWSGREGNEQFF.

V gene TRBV24-1 combines with J gene TRBJ2-1, with 15 positions matching TRBD2. The CDR3 is 16 amino acids. Germline assignment: CDR1 KGHDR and CDR2 SFDVKD. With V trimmed by 3 bases and J by 7 bases, 3 bases remained unmatched. In DNA, the CDR3 is TGTGCCACCAGTGATCCCGGGACTAGCGGGAGGAATGAGCAGTTCTTC. It codes for CATSDPGTSGRNEQFF.

This clonotype was seen a few times. The rearrangement links TRBV18 to TRBJ2-3; 13 bases match TRBD2. This CDR3 contains 19 residues. From germline, CDR1 is KGHSH and CDR2 LQKENI. V was pared by 1 base and J by 5 bases, with 12 bases of the junction left unmatched. The CDR3 sequence is CASSPLSRLRTSGRDTQYF. The CDR3 DNA is TGTGCCAGCTCACCACTTTCGCGCCTTAGGACTAGCGGGAGAGATACGCAGTATTTT.

This clonotype has at least ten counts. This chain uses TRBV29-1 with TRBJ2-7; 11 bases are shared with TRBD2. This CDR3 comprises 13 residues. The germline CDR1 and CDR2 sequences are SQVTM and ANQGSEA. The trim removed 7 bases at V and 3 bases at J, leaving 5 bases unmatched. CDR3 in amino acids: CSARLAGLYEQYF. The CDR3 DNA reads TGCAGCGCGCGACTAGCGGGACTCTACGAGCAGTACTTC.

The chain links TRBV11-2 to TRBJ2-5; 10 bases are shared with TRBD2. V lost 4 bases to trimming and J lost 0 bases; unmatched junction nucleotides: 14. Germline V CDR1 and CDR2: SGHAT, FQNNGV. The CDR3 sequence is 19 residues long. The CDR3 sequence is CASSSQPLAGLWYQETQYF. The CDR3 nucleotides read TGTGCCAGCAGCTCACAACCACTAGCGGGACTGTGGTACCAAGAGACCCAGTACTTC.

In its sample, this clonotype was seen a few times. This rearrangement joins TRBV5-1 to TRBJ2-7; TRBD1 is a possible D gene (5 bases). Germline V CDR1 and CDR2: SGHRS, YFSETQ. The CDR3 is 15 residues long. V dropped 3 bases and J dropped 2 bases, with 15 bases sitting between them. CDR3 residues: CASSWGSRTTYEQYF. CDR3 DNA: TGCGCCAGCAGCTGGGGCTCCCGGACGACCTACGAGCAGTACTTC.

The CDR3 DNA follows: TGTGCCAGCACCGATTCGGCTAGCGGAAGCTCCTACGAGCAGTACTTC. Translation: CASTDSASGSSYEQYF. The chain joins TRBV12-3 or TRBV12-4 to TRBJ2-7; 7 bases agree with TRBD2. The CDR3 has 16 amino acids. V was clipped by 7 bases and J by 0 bases; unmatched bases: 12.

The rearrangement links TRBV7-9 to TRBJ2-1; D ambiguous. This CDR3 spans 14 amino acids. V lost 9 bases to trimming and J lost 6 bases, with 18 bases between them. CDR1 and CDR2 (germline): SEHNR, FQNEAQ (reference sequence). The CDR3 protein is CASGVIVLGNEQFF. For the CDR3, the DNA is TGTGCCAGTGGGGTCATTGTTCTCGGCAATGAGCAGTTCTTC.